What follows are 2 T cell receptor beta chains derived from one specimen sequenced in a study of blood T cells in healthy people across ages. The use of a sample-barcoded 5' primer and a J-beta primer mix characterized a second PCR of roughly 6 to 11 cycles. One entry per CDR3 protein, called by TCRdb with MiXCR from the 5' RACE reads. The sample carries around 280,000 distinct CDR3 sequences, roughly 29% recorded once. The sample was blood. Receptors were obtained from an older woman in good health.

This clonotype was recorded a few times. CDR3 sequence: CASSLGQGATNEQFF. CDR3 coding DNA: TGTGCCAGCAGCCTGGGACAGGGGGCGACCAATGAGCAGTTCTTC. This sequence joins TRBV14 and TRBJ2-1; 12 nucleotides align to TRBD1. The CDR3 covers 15 residues. V dropped 4 bases and J dropped 6; count of bases not matched to a gene: 4. Germline values: CDR1 SGHDN, CDR2 FVKESK.

The chain couples TRBV14 to TRBJ2-4; the D gene is possibly TRBD2 (6 bases). Looked up from germline, CDR1 is SGHDN and CDR2 is FVKESK. The CDR3 length is 14 residues. The V and J ends lost 4 bases and 4 bases respectively, with 11 bases between them. CDR3: CASSRRDLKNIQYF. CDR3 in DNA: TGTGCCAGCAGCCGCCGGGACTTAAAAAACATTCAGTACTTC.